This paragraph reports one T cell receptor beta chain. Its cognate antigen is unknown. This PCR relied on a set of 60 Vbeta primers and 13 Jbeta primers. The method was immunoSEQ multiplex PCR; TCRdb's version includes in-frame clones alone and lacks a portion of them. The sample shows 100,000 to 150,000 clones, approximately 75% of them seen only once. The source of the sample is a study of cytomegalovirus exposure and HLA in healthy donors. Study background: From HLA-typed donors, an early data release held approximately 85 million unique TCRs. Whole-study results and caveats: Rare sequences made up most TCRs, while some public TCRs were found in many donors.

The V gene's germline CDR1 is SGHRS and CDR2 YFSETQ. V dropped 4 bases and J dropped 9; count of bases not matched to a gene: 10. The CDR3 loop spans 15 amino acids. This TCR derives from a man aged 30 to 39 in good health and CMV-seronegative. Sequencing input: PBMCs. V and J are TRBV5-1 and TRBJ2-1; TRBD2 matches at 10 bases. CDR3 sequence (DNA): TGCGCCAGCAGCCCGGGCGGGCTAGCGGGGGTTGAGCAGTTCTTC. Protein sequence: CASSPGGLAGVEQFF.